Presented here are 10 T cell receptor beta chains from one specimen sequenced in a study of T cells in Graves' hyperthyroidism and ophthalmopathy. Using RNA transcripts as the source, TCR beta CDR3 regions were amplified. HTBI primers were used for first-round RT-PCR of the TCR CDR3. TCRdb processed the multiplex PCR reads anew with MiXCR; each CDR3 protein has one entry. The sample lists 450,000 to 600,000 distinct CDR3 sequences; around 15% were seen once. The sample consisted of blood. The receptors derive from a woman between 40 and 55 years old with Graves' hyperthyroidism.

This clonotype was observed at least ten times. The chain combines TRBV28 with TRBJ2-7; D is undetermined. Trimming cost V 4 bases and J 3 bases, with 19 bases left between them. This CDR3 is 16 amino acids long. Per the germline V gene, CDR1 is MDHEN and CDR2 is SYDVKM. CDR3 sequence reads: CASSSPRVTNFYEQYF. The CDR3 DNA sequence: TGTGCCAGCAGTTCCCCCAGAGTTACTAATTTCTACGAGCAGTACTTC.

This clonotype came up many times. The chain carries TRBV3-1 and TRBJ2-5, with D unclear. CDR1 LGHDT and CDR2 YNNKEL come from the germline V gene (reference sequence). This CDR3 comprises 15 residues. V lost 0 bases, J lost 4 bases, and 12 bases lay in between. For the CDR3, the DNA is TGTGCCAGCAGCCAAGATTCAGCGATACGAGAGACCCAGTACTTC. Its translation: CASSQDSAIRETQYF.

Many counts were recorded for this clonotype. The chain couples TRBV7-3 to TRBJ2-1; perhaps TRBD1 as D (5 bases). Germline loops: CDR1 SGHTA, CDR2 FQGTGA. The CDR3 loop spans 15 amino acids. V was trimmed by 2 bases and J by 5 bases, leaving 13 bases between them. CDR3 amino acids: CASSLSTAKNNEQFF. Here the CDR3 DNA reads TGTGCCAGCAGCTTATCGACAGCGAAAAACAATGAGCAGTTCTTC.

This clonotype was detected only a few times. The chain combines TRBV10-2 with TRBJ2-1; D might be TRBD2 (7 bases). CDR1 and CDR2 from the germline V gene are WSHSY and SAAADI. Trimming removed 7 bases from V and 15 bases from J, with 16 bases in between. This CDR3 spans 11 amino acids. In DNA, the CDR3 is TGCGCCAGCACCGGGGGGCAGGGGTGGTTCTTC. Translated, it gives CASTGGQGWFF.

At least ten counts were recorded for this clonotype. The chain is built from TRBV28 and TRBJ2-7, with 9 bases that match TRBD2. This CDR3 is 14 amino acids long. Germline lookup yields CDR1 MDHEN and CDR2 SYDVKM. V shed 6 bases and J 2 bases; nucleotides not matched to a gene: 5. The CDR3 loop reads CASRTAGGAYEQYF. The CDR3 DNA reads as TGTGCCAGCAGAACAGCGGGAGGTGCCTACGAGCAGTACTTC.

This clonotype was seen many times. The chain couples TRBV20-1 to TRBJ2-1; D ambiguous. The CDR3 extends over 15 amino acids. V dropped 0 bases and J dropped 0 bases, with 9 bases sitting between them. CDR1 DFQATT and CDR2 SNEGSKA come from the germline V gene (reference sequence). CDR3 bases: TGCAGTGCTAGAGAATCGGTGGGCTCCTACAATGAGCAGTTCTTC. Translation: CSARESVGSYNEQFF.

This clonotype has only a few counts. The V call is TRBV5-5, the J call TRBJ2-7, with 9 nucleotides matching TRBD1. This CDR3 region has 16 residues. V lost 4 bases and J lost 1; bases outside the gene matches: 9. CDR1 SGHKS and CDR2 YYEKEE come from the germline V gene (reference sequence). CDR3 region: CASSIRTGVGSYEQYF. Here the CDR3 DNA reads TGTGCCAGCAGCATCCGGACAGGGGTGGGATCCTACGAGCAGTACTTC.

J is TRBJ2-5 and V is TRBV28; 10 nucleotides align to TRBD1. The CDR3 has 15 residues. Germline V gene sequence: CDR1 MDHEN, CDR2 SYDVKM. The V gene end was trimmed by 3 bases and the J gene end by 4 bases; junction bases not matched to a gene: 5. DNA of the CDR3: TGTGCCAGCAGTTTTTGGACAGGGGGAGGAGAGACCCAGTACTTC. Its protein is CASSFWTGGGETQYF.

The table lists this clonotype with many counts. The chain carries TRBV5-1 and TRBJ2-1; 10 positions agree with TRBD2. CDR1 and CDR2 (germline): SGHRS, YFSETQ. After removal of 5 bases from V and 6 bases from J, the junction contained 5 bases not matched to a gene. The CDR3 contains 14 residues. CDR3 coding DNA: TGCGCCAGCAGGGCTAGCGGGAGTGTCAATGAGCAGTTCTTC. Translating gives CASRASGSVNEQFF. Full variable domain (outside the CDR3, taken from reference TRBV5-1 and TRBJ2-1): KAGVTQTPRYLIKTRGQQVTLSCSPISGHRSVSWYQQTPGQGLQFLFEYFSETQRNKGNFPGRFSGRQFSNSRSEMNVSTLELGDSALYLCASRASGSVNEQFFGPGTRLTVL.

This clonotype occurred many times. This sequence joins TRBV7-9 and TRBJ2-5, with 8 bases lining up with TRBD1. CDR1 and CDR2 (germline): SEHNR, FQNEAQ (reference sequence). V shed 5 bases and J 5 bases; nucleotides not matched to a gene: 7. The CDR3 sequence is 14 residues long. CDR3 coding DNA: TGTGCCAGCAGCCTCCGGACAGGGTCGGAGACCCAGTACTTC. It translates to CASSLRTGSETQYF.